What follows are 2 T cell receptor beta chains derived from one specimen sequenced in a study of OX40 agonist ivuxolimab in advanced cancers. Libraries were prepared by immunoSEQ multiplex PCR; TCRdb keeps only in-frame clonotypes and omits some of them. Of 65,000 to 85,000 clones in the sample, roughly nine tenths were seen once. The starting material was CD4+ or CD8+ T cells sorted from blood, obtained in a trial of the OX40 agonist ivuxolimab. These receptors were collected from an adult with an advanced solid tumor such as melanoma, head and neck, liver or kidney cancer.

The chain carries TRBV19 and TRBJ1-5; TRBD1 matches 9 bases. CDR1 is LNHDA, CDR2 SQIVND, per germline (reference sequence). Unmatched junction bases numbered 7, after V lost 4 bases and J lost 6 bases. The CDR3 contains 15 residues. The CDR3 DNA reads TGTGCCAGTAGTAGGACAGGGGAAAGAGGTCAGCCCCAGCATTTT. Protein: CASSRTGERGQPQHF.

The chain has TRBV5-4 and TRBJ1-1; no reliable D call. Germline assignment: CDR1 SGHNT and CDR2 YYREEE (reference sequence). CDR3 size: 14 residues. The ends were cut back, 4 bases at V and 1 base at J, with 11 bases in the middle. In DNA, the CDR3 is TGTGCCAGCAGCGTTGGGCAATCGAACACTGAAGCTTTCTTT. It codes for CASSVGQSNTEAFF.